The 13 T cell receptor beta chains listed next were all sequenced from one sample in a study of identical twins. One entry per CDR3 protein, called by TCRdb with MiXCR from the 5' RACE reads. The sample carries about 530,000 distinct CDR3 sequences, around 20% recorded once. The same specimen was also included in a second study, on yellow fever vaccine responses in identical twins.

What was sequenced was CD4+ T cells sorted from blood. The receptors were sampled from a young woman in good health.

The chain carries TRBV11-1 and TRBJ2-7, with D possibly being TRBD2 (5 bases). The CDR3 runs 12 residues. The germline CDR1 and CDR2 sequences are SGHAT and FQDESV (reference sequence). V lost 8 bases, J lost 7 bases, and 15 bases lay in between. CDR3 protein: CASQMRAEEQYF. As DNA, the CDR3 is TGTGCCAGCCAAATGAGGGCGGAAGAGCAGTACTTC.

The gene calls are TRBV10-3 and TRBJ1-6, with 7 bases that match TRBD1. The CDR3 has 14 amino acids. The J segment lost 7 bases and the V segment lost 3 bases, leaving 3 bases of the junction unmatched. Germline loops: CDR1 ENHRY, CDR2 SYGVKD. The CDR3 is CAISDLDRNSPLHF. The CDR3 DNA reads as TGTGCCATCAGTGATCTGGACAGGAATTCACCCCTCCACTTT.

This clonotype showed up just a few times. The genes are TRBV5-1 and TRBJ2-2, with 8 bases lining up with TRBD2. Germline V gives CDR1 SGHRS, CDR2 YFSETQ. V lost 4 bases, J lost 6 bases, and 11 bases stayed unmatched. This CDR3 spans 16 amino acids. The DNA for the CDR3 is TGCGCCAGCAGCCTACGAAGCGGGGGATACTCCGGGGAGCTGTTTTTT. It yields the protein CASSLRSGGYSGELFF.

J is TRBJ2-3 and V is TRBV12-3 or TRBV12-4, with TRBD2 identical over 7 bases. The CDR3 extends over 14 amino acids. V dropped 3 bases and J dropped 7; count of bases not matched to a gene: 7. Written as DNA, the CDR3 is TGTGCCAGCAGTTTGGAGGGAGGGCCAAATACGCAGTATTTT. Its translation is CASSLEGGPNTQYF.

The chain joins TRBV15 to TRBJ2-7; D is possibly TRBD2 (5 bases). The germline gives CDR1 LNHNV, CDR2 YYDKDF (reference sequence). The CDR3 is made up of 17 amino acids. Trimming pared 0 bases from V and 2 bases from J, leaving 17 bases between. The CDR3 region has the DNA TGTGCCACCAGCAGAGATCGGACGGGAAAAGCGCCCTACGAGCAGTACTTC. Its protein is CATSRDRTGKAPYEQYF.

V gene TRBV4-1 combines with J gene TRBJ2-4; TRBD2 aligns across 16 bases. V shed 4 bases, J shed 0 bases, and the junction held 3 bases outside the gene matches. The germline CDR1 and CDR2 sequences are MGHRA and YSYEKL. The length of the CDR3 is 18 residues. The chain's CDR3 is CASSPGLAGGVAKNIQYF. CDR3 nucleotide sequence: TGCGCCAGCAGCCCGGGACTAGCGGGGGGGGTAGCCAAAAACATTCAGTACTTC.

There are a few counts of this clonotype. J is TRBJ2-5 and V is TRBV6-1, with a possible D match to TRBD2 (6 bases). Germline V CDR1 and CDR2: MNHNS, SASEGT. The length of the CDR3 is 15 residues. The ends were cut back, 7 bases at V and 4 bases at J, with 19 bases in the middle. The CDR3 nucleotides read TGTGCCAGCAACCCAGGACGGGGGAAGGGAGAGACCCAGTACTTC. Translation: CASNPGRGKGETQYF.

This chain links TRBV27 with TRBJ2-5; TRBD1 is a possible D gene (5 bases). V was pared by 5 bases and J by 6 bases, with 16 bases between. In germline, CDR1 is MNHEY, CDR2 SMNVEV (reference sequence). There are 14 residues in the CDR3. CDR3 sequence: CASSPRIGVKTQYF. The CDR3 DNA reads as TGTGCCAGCAGTCCGCGCATAGGGGTAAAGACCCAGTACTTC.

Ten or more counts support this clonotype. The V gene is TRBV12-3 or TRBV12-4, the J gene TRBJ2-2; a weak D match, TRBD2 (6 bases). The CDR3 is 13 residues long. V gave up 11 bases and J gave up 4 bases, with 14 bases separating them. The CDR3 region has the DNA TGTGCCCAAGGGACTCTAGGCACCGGGGAGCTGTTTTTT. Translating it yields CAQGTLGTGELFF.

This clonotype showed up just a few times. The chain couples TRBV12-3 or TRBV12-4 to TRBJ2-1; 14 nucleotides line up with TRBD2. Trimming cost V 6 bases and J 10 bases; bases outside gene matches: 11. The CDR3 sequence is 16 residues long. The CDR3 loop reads CASRSMGTSGRTEQFF. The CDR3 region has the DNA TGTGCCAGCAGGTCAATGGGGACTAGCGGGAGAACGGAGCAGTTCTTC.

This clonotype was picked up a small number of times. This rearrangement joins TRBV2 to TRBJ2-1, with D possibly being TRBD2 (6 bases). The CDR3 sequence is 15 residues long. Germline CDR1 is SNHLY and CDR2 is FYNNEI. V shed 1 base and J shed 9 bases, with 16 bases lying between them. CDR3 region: CASSEEGLASGEQFF. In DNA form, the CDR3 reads TGTGCCAGCAGTGAAGAGGGACTCGCCTCGGGTGAGCAGTTCTTC.

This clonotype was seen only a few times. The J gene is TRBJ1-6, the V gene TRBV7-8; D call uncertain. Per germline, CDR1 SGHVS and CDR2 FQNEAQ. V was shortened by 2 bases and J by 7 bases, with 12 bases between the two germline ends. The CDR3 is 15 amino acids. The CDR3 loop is CASSLSVAANSPLHF. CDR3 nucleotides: TGTGCCAGCAGCTTATCCGTGGCGGCGAATTCACCCCTCCACTTT.

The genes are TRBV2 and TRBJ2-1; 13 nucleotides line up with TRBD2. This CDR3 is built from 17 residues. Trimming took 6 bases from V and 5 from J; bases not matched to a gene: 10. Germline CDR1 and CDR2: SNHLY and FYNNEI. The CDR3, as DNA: TGTGCCAGCAGAGGCAGGACTAGCGGGAGTCGAGACAATGAGCAGTTCTTC. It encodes CASRGRTSGSRDNEQFF.